One sample yielded the 32 T cell receptor beta chains listed below, sequenced in a study of blood T cell repertoires in COVID-19. Measured with immunoSEQ multiplex PCR; TCRdb has only the in-frame clones, and not every one. The sample has about 190,000 clones, over 75% seen once; the top ten hold roughly an eighth. The sequencing input was peripheral blood. Receptor source: a woman in her 50s with acute or convalescent COVID-19.

The CDR3 sequence is CASSLGLAGGRAREQFF. CDR3 in DNA: TGTGCCAGCAGCTTAGGACTAGCGGGAGGCAGAGCGCGTGAGCAGTTCTTC. V and J are TRBV7-2 and TRBJ2-1; 13 bases map to TRBD2. This CDR3 comprises 17 residues. Germline V gene data show CDR1 as SGHTA and CDR2 as FQGNSA. V lost 1 base and J lost 9; bases outside the gene matches: 9.

CDR3 DNA: TGTGCCAGCAGTGAACAGGGAACCTACGAGCAGTACTTC. This encodes CASSEQGTYEQYF. This sequence joins TRBV28 and TRBJ2-7; tentatively, D is TRBD1 (6 bases). This CDR3 is 13 amino acids long. Per germline, CDR1 MDHEN and CDR2 SYDVKM. Trimming left V 5 bases short and J 2 bases short, with 10 bases between.

The chain is built from TRBV6-5 and TRBJ1-2; TRBD1 matches 9 bases. The trim removed 5 bases at V and 8 bases at J, leaving 12 bases unmatched. CDR3 length equals 15 residues. Per the germline V gene, CDR1 is MNHEY and CDR2 is SVGAGI. The CDR3 nucleotides are TGTGCCAGCAGTCGCTCCCTACAGGGGGCGAGGGGCTACACCTTC. This translates into CASSRSLQGARGYTF.

The V call is TRBV27, the J call TRBJ2-2; the match to TRBD2 covers 8 bases. The CDR3 is 20 residues long. The V segment lost 1 base and the J segment 1 base; nucleotides outside the gene matches: 14. Germline loops: CDR1 MNHEY, CDR2 SMNVEV (reference sequence). The CDR3 nucleotides read TGTGCCAGCAGTTTATACGGCCCCTCACTAGCGGACAAGAACACCGGGGAGCTGTTTTTT. Protein product: CASSLYGPSLADKNTGELFF.

V gene TRBV30 combines with J gene TRBJ1-1; D is uncertain. Trimming stripped 5 bases from V and 1 base from J, with 11 bases between. The CDR3 covers 13 residues. Germline V gene data show CDR1 as GTSNPN and CDR2 as SVGIG (reference sequence). As DNA, the CDR3 is TGTGCCTGGGAACGGAGTCGGAACACTGAAGCTTTCTTT. It codes for CAWERSRNTEAFF.

V usage is TRBV7-9 and J usage is TRBJ2-7, with D tentatively TRBD2 (5 bases). The germline CDR1 and CDR2 sequences are SEHNR and FQNEAQ (reference sequence). With 5 bases removed from V and 5 bases from J, the gap between germline ends came to 22 bases. This CDR3 spans 16 amino acids. The CDR3 nucleotides are TGTGCCAGCAGCCCCAACTCCTCGAGGGTACGGAACGAGCAGTACTTC. It is translated as CASSPNSSRVRNEQYF.

The chain links TRBV10-3 to TRBJ2-5; 15 bases agree with TRBD2. Germline assignment: CDR1 ENHRY and CDR2 SYGVKD. V was clipped by 5 bases and J by 8 bases; unmatched bases: 9. CDR3 length: 16 residues. The CDR3 DNA follows: TGTGCCATCAGTATAGGGACTAGCGGGGGGCAAGGAACCCAGTACTTC. Its translation is CAISIGTSGGQGTQYF.

This clone was counted between two and nine times. The chain employs TRBV5-1 and TRBJ2-3; 9 nucleotides align to TRBD2. With 4 bases clipped from V and 2 bases from J, the junction kept 5 bases outside the gene matches. CDR1 and CDR2 (germline): SGHRS, YFSETQ. CDR3 length equals 15 residues. CDR3 nucleotide sequence: TGCGCCAGCAGCCTACAGCGGGGGGCCACAGATACGCAGTATTTT. Amino acids: CASSLQRGATDTQYF.

The chain links TRBV20-1 to TRBJ1-2, with D maybe TRBD1 (5 bases). CDR3 length: 11 amino acids. CDR1 DFQATT and CDR2 SNEGSKA come from the germline V gene (reference sequence). V dropped 7 bases and J dropped 2 bases, with 8 bases sitting between them. CDR3 protein: CSGRQNYGYTF. The CDR3 DNA reads TGCAGTGGCCGACAGAACTATGGCTACACCTTC.

A note on this clone: This sample also contains other DNA sequences that code for the same CDR3. The chain recombines TRBV5-1 with TRBJ2-2; TRBD1 agrees at 7 bases. Germline CDR1 and CDR2: SGHRS and YFSETQ. Unmatched junction bases numbered 1, after V lost 4 bases and J lost 4 bases. The CDR3 sequence is 13 residues long. CDR3 nucleotide sequence: TGCGCCAGCAGCCCAGGGGGCACCGGGGAGCTGTTTTTT. This codes for CASSPGGTGELFF.

The chain has TRBV11-2 and TRBJ1-1, with D tentatively TRBD1 (5 bases). Trimming took off 4 bases at V and 5 bases at J, with 8 bases between the two ends. Looked up from germline, CDR1 is SGHAT and CDR2 is FQNNGV. The CDR3 consists of 12 residues. The CDR3 DNA is TGTGCCAGCAGCTCGGGGGGGACTGAAGCTTTCTTT. This translates into CASSSGGTEAFF.

The genes are TRBV28 and TRBJ1-3; tentatively, D is TRBD1 (5 bases). V was clipped by 8 bases and J by 2 bases, with 19 bases between them. The V gene's germline CDR1 is MDHEN and CDR2 SYDVKM. The CDR3 consists of 16 residues. The CDR3 nucleotides read TGTGCCAGCCTTCCCGGGGGTTTCGGCCCTGGAAACACCATATATTTT. This translates into CASLPGGFGPGNTIYF.

The V call is TRBV19, the J call TRBJ2-1, with 8 bases lining up with TRBD1. V shed 2 bases and J 6 bases; nucleotides not matched to a gene: 12. This CDR3 comprises 17 residues. The germline gives CDR1 LNHDA, CDR2 SQIVND (reference sequence). CDR3 nucleotide sequence: TGTGCCAGTAGTATAATCCCCAGGGGGCGGGTGGTCAATGAGCAGTTCTTC. Its protein is CASSIIPRGRVVNEQFF.

V usage is TRBV6-5 and J usage is TRBJ1-5, with 7 bases fitting TRBD1. Trimming at V came to 6 bases and at J to 7 bases, leaving 12 bases not matched to a gene. The CDR3 length is 15 residues. Germline CDR1 reads MNHEY; CDR2 reads SVGAGI. CDR3 in DNA: TGTGCCAGCAGCCCGACAGGGCCCAGGTACCAGCCCCAGCATTTT. Protein product: CASSPTGPRYQPQHF.

The chain's CDR3 is CASSLAGSSSYNEQFF. The CDR3 coding sequence is TGCGCCAGCAGCTTGGCAGGAAGTAGCTCCTACAATGAGCAGTTCTTC. V gene TRBV5-1 combines with J gene TRBJ2-1; no definite D call. Germline assignment: CDR1 SGHRS and CDR2 YFSETQ. Trimming took 0 bases from V and 0 from J, leaving 10 bases between them. The CDR3 spans 16 residues.

V usage is TRBV7-6 and J usage is TRBJ2-1, with D possibly matching TRBD2 (7 bases). Trimming shortened V by 0 bases and J by 7 bases, and 16 bases separated the two germline ends. The CDR3 runs to 16 residues. Germline CDR1 and CDR2: SGHVS and FNYEAQ. CDR3 DNA sequence: TGTGCCAGCAGCTTAGCCCTAGCGGAAAGGGGGAATGAGCAGTTCTTC. Protein product: CASSLALAERGNEQFF.

V and J are TRBV2 and TRBJ2-7; 7 nucleotides line up with TRBD1. This CDR3 has 13 amino acids. Trimming cost V 6 bases and J 3 bases; bases outside gene matches: 5. The germline CDR1 and CDR2 sequences are SNHLY and FYNNEI. The CDR3 DNA reads as TGTGCCAGCAGCCGGGACAGACACTACGAGCAGTACTTC. This translates into CASSRDRHYEQYF.

Only a few counts were recorded for this clone. V is TRBV7-6 and J is TRBJ2-1; 9 positions agree with TRBD1. This CDR3 spans 15 amino acids. Germline V CDR1 and CDR2: SGHVS, FNYEAQ. The junction had 4 bases not matched to a gene; V was cut back by 0 bases and J by 7 bases. CDR3 sequence (DNA): TGTGCCAGCAGCTTAGCGGACAGGGGAGGTAATGAGCAGTTCTTC. It codes for CASSLADRGGNEQFF. Looking up the rest from reference TRBV7-6 and TRBJ2-1 gives the full variable domain: GAGVSQSPRYKVTKRGQDVALRCDPISGHVSLYWYRQALGQGPEFLTYFNYEAQQDKSGLPNDRFSAERPEGSISTLTIQRTEQRDSAMYRCASSLADRGGNEQFFGPGTRLTVL.

The table lists this clone with a few counts. The chain joins TRBV5-4 to TRBJ2-4; 7 nucleotides match TRBD1. Germline V gene data show CDR1 as SGHNT and CDR2 as YYREEE (reference sequence). Losses at the gene ends were 3 bases for V and 5 bases for J; bases not matched to a gene: 5. The CDR3 runs to 14 residues. This chain's CDR3 is CASSSRQGENIQYF. CDR3 in DNA: TGTGCCAGCAGCTCGCGACAGGGCGAAAACATTCAGTACTTC.

The V call is TRBV30, the J call TRBJ2-1; tentative D call: TRBD1 (6 bases). The ends were cut back, 0 bases at V and 5 bases at J, with 20 bases in the middle. CDR1 GTSNPN and CDR2 SVGIG come from the germline V gene (reference sequence). The CDR3 is 17 amino acids. The CDR3 DNA reads TGTGCCTGGAGTGTACCGTTAGTGTGGGGGCTCGACAATGAGCAGTTCTTC. Protein: CAWSVPLVWGLDNEQFF.

The genes are TRBV5-1 and TRBJ1-2; 7 bases fit TRBD1. After removal of 0 bases from V and 4 bases from J, the junction contained 12 bases not matched to a gene. The CDR3 covers 17 residues. Germline V gene sequence: CDR1 SGHRS, CDR2 YFSETQ. The CDR3: CASSLASSTGRSYGYTF. CDR3 DNA sequence: TGCGCCAGCAGCTTGGCTAGTTCGACAGGGCGTTCCTATGGCTACACCTTC. Full variable domain (missing parts from reference TRBV5-1 and TRBJ1-2): KAGVTQTPRYLIKTRGQQVTLSCSPISGHRSVSWYQQTPGQGLQFLFEYFSETQRNKGNFPGRFSGRQFSNSRSEMNVSTLELGDSALYLCASSLASSTGRSYGYTFGSGTRLTVV.

The V call is TRBV5-6, the J call TRBJ1-4, with D unclear. V shed 4 bases and J shed 8 bases, with 18 bases lying between them. The CDR3 length is 15 residues. The germline gives CDR1 SGHDT, CDR2 YYEEEE. CDR3 in DNA: TGTGCCAGCAGCCTTGGAGACATACGAGGGGAAAAACTGTTTTTT. Translation gives CASSLGDIRGEKLFF.

This chain joins TRBV9 and TRBJ1-1, with a tentative D call TRBD1 (5 bases). The CDR3 is 15 amino acids. V lost 4 bases, J lost 0 bases, and 13 bases lay in between. The germline V gene encodes CDR1 SGDLS and CDR2 YYNGEE. In nucleotides, the CDR3 is TGTGCCAGCAGCCCCCAGGGACTGTTGAACACTGAAGCTTTCTTT. This codes for CASSPQGLLNTEAFF.

V gene TRBV5-1 combines with J gene TRBJ2-3, with D maybe TRBD1 (6 bases). Germline loops: CDR1 SGHRS, CDR2 YFSETQ. The CDR3 runs to 15 residues. V was trimmed by 1 base and J by 2 bases, leaving 11 bases between them. CDR3: CASSLSPGATDTQYF. For the CDR3, the DNA is TGCGCCAGCAGCTTGTCCCCAGGGGCCACAGATACGCAGTATTTT.

J is TRBJ2-7 and V is TRBV2, with 7 bases identical to TRBD2. Looked up from germline, CDR1 is SNHLY and CDR2 is FYNNEI. J lost 2 bases, V lost 8 bases, and 3 bases had no gene match. The CDR3 runs 12 residues. The CDR3 nucleotides read TGTGCCAGCGGGGGGGGTCCCTACGAGCAGTACTTC. Translation: CASGGGPYEQYF.

V and J are TRBV5-4 and TRBJ2-7, with no clear D. This CDR3 has 15 amino acids. The V and J ends lost 1 base and 7 bases respectively, with 18 bases between them. The germline gives CDR1 SGHNT, CDR2 YYREEE (reference sequence). CDR3 residues: CASSLWAVPPREQYF. CDR3 sequence (DNA): TGTGCCAGCAGCTTGTGGGCAGTGCCCCCGCGAGAGCAGTACTTC.

The genes are TRBV5-1 and TRBJ2-2, with 7 nucleotides matching TRBD2. CDR3 length equals 14 residues. Germline loops: CDR1 SGHRS, CDR2 YFSETQ. V lost 5 bases, J lost 7 bases, and 8 bases stayed unmatched. In DNA, the CDR3 is TGCGCCAGCAGTAGGGCTAGCGGTGACGGGGAGCTGTTTTTT. As protein: CASSRASGDGELFF. Combining the CDR3 with reference TRBV5-1 and TRBJ2-2 gives the whole variable domain KAGVTQTPRYLIKTRGQQVTLSCSPISGHRSVSWYQQTPGQGLQFLFEYFSETQRNKGNFPGRFSGRQFSNSRSEMNVSTLELGDSALYLCASSRASGDGELFFGEGSRLTVL.

The chain is built from TRBV19 and TRBJ1-1; no clear D gene. The CDR3 is made up of 15 amino acids. Trimming pared 2 bases from V and 1 base from J, leaving 11 bases between. Germline V gene data show CDR1 as LNHDA and CDR2 as SQIVND (reference sequence). As DNA, the CDR3 is TGTGCCAGTAGTATATTTCTTGGCGGGAACACTGAAGCTTTCTTT. Its translation is CASSIFLGGNTEAFF.

The chain combines TRBV25-1 with TRBJ1-1, with D perhaps matching TRBD1 (6 bases). The length of the CDR3 is 13 residues. V was clipped by 8 bases and J by 1 base, with 11 bases between them. CDR1 MGHDK and CDR2 SYGVNS come from the germline V gene. The DNA for the CDR3 is TGTGCCAGCGCGTGGACAGAGAACACTGAAGCTTTCTTT. This encodes CASAWTENTEAFF.

V usage is TRBV19 and J usage is TRBJ1-5, with 8 bases identical to TRBD1. Trimming removed 10 bases from V and 0 bases from J; junction bases left unmatched: 8. The CDR3 has 15 residues. The germline V gene encodes CDR1 LNHDA and CDR2 SQIVND (reference sequence). The CDR3 region is CATADRAYSNQPQHF. The CDR3 DNA reads TGTGCCACAGCGGACAGGGCTTATAGCAATCAGCCCCAGCATTTT.

The chain couples TRBV7-6 to TRBJ2-7; D is possibly TRBD2 (6 bases). V was shortened by 3 bases and J by 5 bases, with 11 bases between the two germline ends. Germline V gene data show CDR1 as SGHVS and CDR2 as FNYEAQ. The length of the CDR3 is 13 residues. CDR3 amino acids: CASSFGGENEQYF. The CDR3 nucleotides read TGTGCCAGCAGCTTTGGCGGGGAGAACGAGCAGTACTTC.

The J gene is TRBJ2-5, the V gene TRBV6-2 or TRBV6-3; D is unclear. Trimming removed 4 bases from V and 2 bases from J, with 5 bases in between. The CDR3 consists of 12 residues. Germline assignment: CDR1 MNHEY and CDR2 SVGEGT. The CDR3 sequence: CASSFLQETQYF. The CDR3 nucleotides are TGTGCCAGCAGTTTCCTGCAAGAGACCCAGTACTTC.